Following are 31 T cell receptor beta chains from one sample sequenced in a study of cytomegalovirus exposure and HLA in healthy donors. PCR employed 60 Vbeta and 13 Jbeta primers. Method: immunoSEQ multiplex PCR; TCRdb's copy keeps in-frame clones and lacks some. Altogether 160,000 or so clones are present, about three quarters being singletons, with the ten largest covering around 1.3%. The sequencing sample was made of PBMCs. The receptors come from a woman between 25 and 40 years old in good health and CMV-seronegative.

This chain links TRBV2 with TRBJ1-4, with D possibly matching TRBD1 (5 bases). V lost 7 bases to trimming and J lost 8 bases, with 14 bases between them. The germline V gene encodes CDR1 SNHLY and CDR2 FYNNEI. This CDR3 contains 13 residues. The CDR3 loop is CASTLGRGEKLFF. The CDR3, as DNA: TGTGCCAGCACCTTAGGACGGGGGGAAAAACTGTTTTTT.

A few counts support this clone. The chain has TRBV29-1 and TRBJ2-2; 7 bases fit TRBD1. Germline V gene sequence: CDR1 SQVTM, CDR2 ANQGSEA. Trimming took 6 bases from V and 5 from J; bases not matched to a gene: 6. This CDR3 contains 13 residues. The CDR3 bases are TGCAGCGTCAGCACACAGGGGACCGGGGAGCTGTTTTTT. Amino acid sequence: CSVSTQGTGELFF.

A note on this clone: This sample also contains other DNA sequences that code for the same CDR3. This chain uses TRBV7-2 with TRBJ2-3; a possible D gene is TRBD2 (6 bases). The germline V and J ends were trimmed by 1 base and 1 base, with 9 bases remaining between them. The CDR3 runs to 15 residues. Germline lookup yields CDR1 SGHTA and CDR2 FQGNSA. DNA for the CDR3: TGTGCCAGCAGCTTAGGACGCGGGGGCACAGATACGCAGTATTTT. Translation gives CASSLGRGGTDTQYF.

V is TRBV18 and J is TRBJ1-5; possible D gene TRBD1, 5 bases. V gave up 3 bases and J gave up 3 bases, with 12 bases separating them. The CDR3 runs to 15 residues. Germline-derived CDR1 and CDR2 are KGHSH and LQKENI. CDR3 bases: TGTGCCAGCTCACCTACTACAGGATTCAATCAGCCCCAGCATTTT. Protein sequence: CASSPTTGFNQPQHF.

V is TRBV2 and J is TRBJ1-1, with 7 bases aligning to TRBD1. V lost 8 bases to trimming and J lost 0 bases; unmatched junction nucleotides: 6. The CDR3 sequence is 14 residues long. The germline CDR1 and CDR2 sequences are SNHLY and FYNNEI. DNA for the CDR3: TGTGCCAGCTTGGGACAGACCATGAACACTGAAGCTTTCTTT. Protein sequence: CASLGQTMNTEAFF. Variable domain in full (rest from reference TRBV2 and TRBJ1-1): EPEVTQTPSHQVTQMGQEVILRCVPISNHLYFYWYRQILGQKVEFLVSFYNNEISEKSEIFDDQFSVERPDGSNFTLKIRSTKLEDSAMYFCASLGQTMNTEAFFGQGTRLTVV.

The V and J genes are TRBV27 and TRBJ2-1; TRBD1 might be the D (5 bases). Germline V lookup: CDR1 MNHEY, CDR2 SMNVEV (reference sequence). Trimming removed 5 bases at V and 5 bases at J, with 10 bases between. The CDR3 sequence is 13 residues long. CDR3 nucleotide sequence: TGTGCCAGCAGTCTTCAGGGAAACAATGAGCAGTTCTTC. Protein product: CASSLQGNNEQFF.

The gene calls are TRBV28 and TRBJ2-3; TRBD2 agrees at 8 bases. This CDR3 has 16 amino acids. Trimming at V came to 6 bases and at J to 2 bases, leaving 10 bases not matched to a gene. Germline CDR1 is MDHEN and CDR2 is SYDVKM. The CDR3 spells CASSPAGRGDTDTQYF. CDR3 nucleotides: TGTGCCAGCAGCCCCGCCGGGCGGGGGGACACAGATACGCAGTATTTT.

Turning to this clone: Other nucleotide sequences from this sample produce the same CDR3. CDR3 sequence: CASSPQGREAFF. CDR3 nucleotides: TGTGCCAGCAGTCCACAGGGGAGGGAAGCTTTCTTT. V usage is TRBV7-9 and J usage is TRBJ1-1; 7 nucleotides match TRBD1. The V gene's germline CDR1 is SEHNR and CDR2 FQNEAQ (reference sequence). Losses at the gene ends were 6 bases for V and 8 bases for J; bases not matched to a gene: 6. The CDR3 totals 12 residues.

The rearrangement uses TRBV10-3 and TRBJ1-2; 7 bases line up with TRBD1. V shed 2 bases, J shed 6 bases, and the junction held 6 bases outside the gene matches. This CDR3 comprises 14 residues. CDR1 is ENHRY, CDR2 SYGVKD, per germline. The CDR3, as DNA: TGTGCCATCAGTGAGGGGACAGAAGATCATGGCTACACCTTC. It yields the protein CAISEGTEDHGYTF.

The chain is built from TRBV2 and TRBJ1-5, with TRBD1 matching over 9 bases. The CDR3 consists of 14 residues. Germline V gene data show CDR1 as SNHLY and CDR2 as FYNNEI. The V gene end was trimmed by 6 bases and the J gene end by 7 bases; junction bases not matched to a gene: 7. CDR3 sequence: CASREQGAGQPQHF. The CDR3 nucleotides are TGTGCCAGCAGGGAACAGGGGGCAGGGCAGCCCCAGCATTTT.

Worth noting for this clone: Other DNA sequences in the sample encode the same CDR3. The V call is TRBV4-2, the J call TRBJ1-6, with D uncertain. The V gene lost 3 bases and the J gene lost 14 bases, with 32 bases spanning the gap. The CDR3 has 19 residues. Germline CDR1 reads LGHNA; CDR2 reads YNFKEQ. CDR3 residues: CASSQDIWSRGGRRAALHF. For the CDR3, the DNA is TGTGCCAGCAGCCAGGATATTTGGTCCCGAGGAGGCCGGCGGGCGGCCCTCCACTTT.

The chain recombines TRBV7-6 with TRBJ2-7, with TRBD2 matching 7 bases. The CDR3 spans 15 residues. V trimming: 1 base; J trimming: 0 bases; junction bases outside the gene matches: 3. Looked up from germline, CDR1 is SGHVS and CDR2 is FNYEAQ. The CDR3 reads CASSLEGGSSYEQYF. DNA for the CDR3: TGTGCCAGCAGCTTAGAGGGAGGGTCCTCCTACGAGCAGTACTTC.

This chain links TRBV11-1 with TRBJ2-7, with D possibly matching TRBD1 (7 bases). CDR1 and CDR2 (germline): SGHAT, FQDESV (reference sequence). Trimming took 4 bases from V and 3 from J, leaving 13 bases between them. This CDR3 contains 14 residues. The CDR3 is CASSSTQGGYEQYF. As DNA, the CDR3 is TGTGCCAGCAGCTCCACTCAGGGGGGCTACGAGCAGTACTTC.

V gene TRBV6-6 combines with J gene TRBJ1-2; D might be TRBD1 (5 bases). This CDR3 is 15 amino acids long. The V and J ends lost 2 bases and 7 bases respectively, with 17 bases between them. Germline CDR1 reads MNHNY; CDR2 reads SVGAGI (reference sequence). This chain's CDR3 is CASSYGVGALRGYTF. CDR3 in DNA: TGTGCCAGCAGTTACGGGGTAGGGGCTCTCCGTGGCTACACCTTC.

Concerning this clone itself: A junction end diverges from the germline sequence, so it may reflect a read error. The gene calls are TRBV25-1 and TRBJ2-6; D is possibly TRBD1 (5 bases). Per germline, CDR1 MGHDK and CDR2 SYGVNS. The CDR3 consists of 13 residues. The CDR3 sequence is CASTPAGANALTF. In DNA form, the CDR3 reads TGTGCCAGCACCCCGGCTGGGGCCAACGCCCTGACTTTC. The complete variable domain, with remaining parts taken from reference TRBV25-1 and TRBJ2-6, reads EADIYQTPRYLVIGTGKKITLECSQTMGHDKMYWYQQDPGMELHLIHYSYGVNSTEKGDLSSESTVSRIRTEHFPLTLESARPSHTSQYLCASTPAGANALTFGAGSRLTVL.

This clone was counted between two and nine times. The chain recombines TRBV5-4 with TRBJ2-5; a weak D match, TRBD2 (6 bases). Looked up from germline, CDR1 is SGHNT and CDR2 is YYREEE (reference sequence). The CDR3 loop spans 15 amino acids. The germline V and J ends were trimmed by 4 bases and 4 bases, with 17 bases remaining between them. CDR3 in amino acids: CASSEPGLLGETQYF. CDR3 DNA sequence: TGTGCCAGCAGCGAACCGGGACTCTTAGGAGAGACCCAGTACTTC.

The J gene is TRBJ2-5, the V gene TRBV19; 7 bases are a match to TRBD2. J gave up 5 bases and V 3 bases, and 12 bases lay outside the gene matches. Germline CDR1 LNHDA, CDR2 SQIVND (reference sequence). This CDR3 has 16 residues. The CDR3 DNA reads TGTGCCAGTAGTATGGGAGGGTGGGGTGTGTCGGAGACCCAGTACTTC. Encoded protein: CASSMGGWGVSETQYF.

The chain is built from TRBV5-1 and TRBJ2-5; TRBD2 agrees at 9 bases. The CDR3 covers 14 residues. After removal of 3 bases from V and 4 bases from J, the junction contained 4 bases not matched to a gene. Germline V gene sequence: CDR1 SGHRS, CDR2 YFSETQ. The CDR3 loop reads CASSSSGTGETQYF. The DNA for the CDR3 is TGCGCCAGCAGCTCTAGCGGGACCGGAGAGACCCAGTACTTC.

The chain is built from TRBV7-9 and TRBJ2-1; 7 bases line up with TRBD2. The V and J ends lost 3 bases and 5 bases, in that order; junction bases with no gene match: 4. CDR1 is SEHNR and CDR2 is FQNEAQ in the germline V gene (reference sequence). The CDR3 covers 14 residues. The CDR3 DNA reads TGTGCCAGCAGCTTTGGGCGGGGGAACAATGAGCAGTTCTTC. This sequence encodes CASSFGRGNNEQFF.

This clone was detected only a few times. This rearrangement joins TRBV10-3 to TRBJ2-7; no firm D call. The CDR3 is 14 amino acids. Germline V CDR1 and CDR2: ENHRY, SYGVKD. The V end lost 3 bases, the J end lost 0 bases, and 9 bases lay between the germline ends. DNA for the CDR3: TGTGCCATCAGTGACCCAGGAATCTCCTACGAGCAGTACTTC. Protein product: CAISDPGISYEQYF.

As concerns this clone: An end of the junction does not agree with germline; a read error may underlie this. This CDR3 is also generated by other DNA sequences in the sample. The chain links TRBV2 to TRBJ2-1; the match to TRBD2 covers 11 bases. CDR1 and CDR2 (germline): SNHLY, FYNNEI. This CDR3 spans 15 amino acids. In DNA form, the CDR3 reads TGCGCCAGCAGTGATAGACTAGCGGGGACTAATGAGCAGTTCTTC. Protein: CASSDRLAGTNEQFF.

The chain couples TRBV9 to TRBJ1-6; 8 bases align to TRBD1. Germline-derived CDR1 and CDR2 are SGDLS and YYNGEE. Trimming took 0 bases from V and 8 from J; bases not matched to a gene: 1. The CDR3 runs 14 residues. This CDR3 is CASSVAQGDSPLHF. In DNA, the CDR3 is TGTGCCAGCAGCGTAGCACAGGGGGATTCACCCCTCCACTTT.

This clone was seen only once. This chain connects TRBV11-2 to TRBJ2-1; TRBD2 matches at 7 bases. V was clipped by 0 bases and J by 4 bases; unmatched bases: 6. The germline CDR1 and CDR2 sequences are SGHAT and FQNNGV. This CDR3 is 16 amino acids long. The CDR3 nucleotides read TGTGCCAGCAGCTTAGAAGGGCTAGCGGAGTACAATGAGCAGTTCTTC. Protein: CASSLEGLAEYNEQFF. Supplemented by reference TRBV11-2 and TRBJ2-1, the full variable domain reads EAGVAQSPRYKIIEKRQSVAFWCNPISGHATLYWYQQILGQGPKLLIQFQNNGVVDDSQLPKDRFSAERLKGVDSTLKIQPAKLEDSAVYLCASSLEGLAEYNEQFFGPGTRLTVL.

The chain recombines TRBV7-2 with TRBJ1-5, with D maybe TRBD1 (6 bases). Germline CDR1 reads SGHTA; CDR2 reads FQGNSA. The V and J ends lost 5 bases and 4 bases respectively, with 12 bases between them. This CDR3 comprises 14 residues. The CDR3 DNA reads as TGTGCCAGCAGCACCCGAGACAGGAATCAGCCCCAGCATTTT. Amino acid sequence: CASSTRDRNQPQHF.

V and J are TRBV5-1 and TRBJ2-7, with TRBD1 identical over 10 bases. Trimming removed 1 base from V and 7 bases from J; junction bases left unmatched: 8. The CDR3 extends over 15 amino acids. The germline gives CDR1 SGHRS, CDR2 YFSETQ. CDR3 amino acids: CASSLSGQGIDEQYF. The CDR3 coding sequence is TGCGCCAGCAGCTTGTCGGGACAGGGGATTGATGAGCAGTACTTC.

This clone has more than one count but fewer than ten. CDR3 sequence reads: CASSVSGNTEAFF. CDR3 sequence (DNA): TGTGCCAGCAGCGTCTCCGGGAACACTGAAGCTTTCTTT. The chain combines TRBV9 with TRBJ1-1; the D is unclear. Trimming shortened V by 2 bases and J by 1 base, and 6 bases separated the two germline ends. CDR1 and CDR2 (germline): SGDLS, YYNGEE. This CDR3 spans 13 amino acids.

This chain's CDR3 is CASSYNPGYGYTF. CDR3 bases: TGCGCCAGCAGCTATAATCCAGGGTATGGCTACACCTTC. This chain joins TRBV4-1 and TRBJ1-2; weak D call: TRBD1 (5 bases). This CDR3 has 13 amino acids. V lost 5 bases and J 5 bases, leaving 12 bases between the germline ends. Germline assignment: CDR1 MGHRA and CDR2 YSYEKL.

This clone was picked up one time. Distinct nucleotide sequences in the sample also encode this CDR3. The genes are TRBV6-5 and TRBJ2-3, with a weak D call TRBD2 (5 bases). Trimming took off 9 bases at V and 2 bases at J, with 18 bases between the two ends. Germline V gene lookup returns CDR1 MNHEY and CDR2 SVGAGI. CDR3 length equals 15 residues. CDR3 sequence reads: CASRPGSRFTDTQYF. The CDR3 region has the DNA TGTGCCAGTAGACCGGGATCCCGATTCACAGATACGCAGTATTTT.

V and J are TRBV2 and TRBJ1-1; TRBD1 matches at 7 bases. The CDR3 sequence is 14 residues long. Unmatched junction bases numbered 6, after V lost 5 bases and J lost 3 bases. Per germline, CDR1 SNHLY and CDR2 FYNNEI. CDR3: CASSKNRGDTEAFF. CDR3 DNA sequence: TGTGCCAGCAGTAAAAACAGGGGAGACACTGAAGCTTTCTTT. Variable domain in full (rest from reference TRBV2 and TRBJ1-1): EPEVTQTPSHQVTQMGQEVILRCVPISNHLYFYWYRQILGQKVEFLVSFYNNEISEKSEIFDDQFSVERPDGSNFTLKIRSTKLEDSAMYFCASSKNRGDTEAFFGQGTRLTVV.

This clone was detected once. The rearrangement joins TRBV18 to TRBJ1-1, with D maybe TRBD1 (5 bases). V was cut by 6 bases and J by 5 bases, with 16 bases left in between. Germline loops: CDR1 KGHSH, CDR2 LQKENI. This CDR3 has 14 amino acids. Here the CDR3 reads CASSLQQGETEAFF. The DNA for the CDR3 is TGTGCCAGCTCTCTTCAGCAAGGGGAAACTGAAGCTTTCTTT.

The rearrangement links TRBV28 to TRBJ1-1; 7 nucleotides line up with TRBD1. The trim removed 7 bases at V and 7 bases at J, leaving 15 bases unmatched. The CDR3 sequence is 15 residues long. Germline V gives CDR1 MDHEN, CDR2 SYDVKM. CDR3 bases: TGTGCCAGCACAAGGGGTATACAGGGGAGGAATGAAGCTTTCTTT. This sequence encodes CASTRGIQGRNEAFF.